This T cell receptor (beta chain) was recovered during a study of T-cell reconstitution after alpha-beta-depleted transplantation in children. The study's findings and limits: By one year post-transplant, T-cell counts and diversity largely arose from T cells that were newly produced. Surviving recipient T cells and thymic progenitors produced the high day-60 TCRbeta diversity seen in some patients. Several hundred expanded graft clones reportedly gave rise to the alpha-beta T cells present about two months after transplant.

In regard to this clonotype: What it binds is unknown.

This CDR3 comprises 11 residues. Germline V gives CDR1 SQVTM, CDR2 ANQGSEA. The V gene lost 5 bases and the J gene lost 4 bases, with 9 bases spanning the gap. The TCRbeta library was prepared with unique molecular identifiers. TCRdb re-analysed the PCR reads in MiXCR, keeping a single row per CDR3 protein. The data hold about 420,000 distinct CDR3 sequences, with roughly 17% observed a single time. The source of this sequence is a boy younger than two who had a stem cell transplant for Wiskott-Aldrich syndrome, so the T cells may come from the graft donor. The V call is TRBV29-1, the J call TRBJ2-7; maybe TRBD2 (6 bases). The specimen was PBMCs, mostly from graft donor cells, collected 360 days after TCRalphabeta/CD19-depleted stem cell transplant. The CDR3 DNA reads TGCAGCGTTAAAGGGACTTACGAGCAGTACTTC. It encodes CSVKGTYEQYF.